Listed below are T cell receptor beta chains from one sample, sequenced in a study of a mutant IDH1 vaccine in newly diagnosed glioma. Measured with immunoSEQ multiplex PCR; TCRdb has only the in-frame clones, and not every one. The sample records approximately 61,000 clones, roughly four fifths being singletons. Antigens for these TCRs are unknown. Here the sequenced sample was PBMCs, taken from a glioma patient whose treatment included an IDH1 peptide vaccine. The receptors here all came from a woman aged 50 to 65 with glioma. Both conserved end residues are part of each CDR3. The D gene is left open where the match is weak. Some rows have no size entry. The others give once, few or many, or a class for an expanded clone.

d_call: TRBD2
clone_size: NA
j_call: TRBJ2-5
v_call: TRBV4-1
cdr3_aa: CASSPGLAVETQYF
cdr3_nt: TGCGCCAGCAGCCCGGGACTAGCGGTGGAGACCCAGTACTTC

d_call: NA
clone_size: NA
j_call: TRBJ1-6
v_call: TRBV18
cdr3_aa: CASSPSVDRNSPLHF
cdr3_nt: TGTGCCAGCTCACCATCGGTGGACAGAAATTCACCCCTCCACTTT

d_call: TRBD1
clone_size: NA
j_call: TRBJ1-2
v_call: TRBV14
cdr3_aa: CASSQMNRGGYTF
cdr3_nt: TGTGCCAGCAGCCAAATGAACAGGGGAGGCTACACCTTC

d_call: NA
clone_size: NA
j_call: TRBJ1-1
v_call: TRBV18
cdr3_aa: CASSRDPDGEAFF
cdr3_nt: TGTGCCAGCTCACGGGACCCTGACGGTGAAGCTTTCTTT

d_call: NA
clone_size: few
j_call: TRBJ1-6
v_call: TRBV7-2
cdr3_aa: CASSPSLPPLHF
cdr3_nt: TGTGCCAGCAGCCCCAGCCTTCCACCCCTCCACTTT

d_call: NA
clone_size: NA
j_call: TRBJ1-4
v_call: TRBV7-9
cdr3_aa: CASSSRGGTTNEKLFF
cdr3_nt: TGTGCCAGCAGCTCACGAGGGGGGACGACTAATGAAAAACTGTTTTTT

d_call: NA
clone_size: NA
j_call: TRBJ1-4
v_call: TRBV21-1
cdr3_aa: CASSKAGGIGYEKLFF
cdr3_nt: TGTGCCAGCAGCAAAGCCGGGGGTATCGGGTATGAAAAACTGTTTTTT

d_call: NA
clone_size: NA
j_call: TRBJ2-3
v_call: TRBV9
cdr3_aa: CASSGGTGHLTDTQYF
cdr3_nt: TGTGCCAGCAGCGGAGGGACGGGACATTTGACAGATACGCAGTATTTT

d_call: NA
clone_size: NA
j_call: TRBJ2-2
v_call: TRBV7-9
cdr3_aa: CASSFAGELFF
cdr3_nt: TGTGCCAGCAGCTTTGCCGGGGAGCTGTTTTTT

d_call: TRBD1
clone_size: NA
j_call: TRBJ1-2
v_call: TRBV19
cdr3_aa: CASSRSIVTGGVDGYGYTF
cdr3_nt: TGTGCCAGTAGCCGCAGTATCGTGACAGGGGGCGTTGATGGCTATGGCTACACCTTC

d_call: NA
clone_size: NA
j_call: TRBJ1-4
v_call: TRBV18
cdr3_aa: CASSASRKEREKLFF
cdr3_nt: TGTGCCAGCTCAGCGTCACGGAAAGAAAGGGAAAAACTGTTTTTT

d_call: NA
clone_size: NA
j_call: TRBJ2-7
v_call: TRBV9
cdr3_aa: CASSTGGPQYEQYF
cdr3_nt: TGTGCCAGCAGCACCGGGGGTCCTCAATACGAGCAGTACTTC

d_call: NA
clone_size: NA
j_call: TRBJ1-2
v_call: TRBV5-1
cdr3_aa: CASSLGANYGYTF
cdr3_nt: TGCGCCAGCAGCTTGGGGGCGAACTATGGCTACACCTTC

d_call: TRBD1
clone_size: once
j_call: TRBJ1-1
v_call: TRBV7-9
cdr3_aa: CASRTDRGNTEAFF
cdr3_nt: TGTGCCAGCAGGACCGACAGGGGGAACACTGAAGCTTTCTTT

d_call: NA
clone_size: few
j_call: TRBJ2-7
v_call: TRBV6-6
cdr3_aa: CASSYSLERGFYEQYF
cdr3_nt: TGTGCCAGCAGTTACTCTCTTGAAAGGGGGTTCTACGAGCAGTACTTC

d_call: NA
clone_size: NA
j_call: TRBJ2-5
v_call: TRBV10-3
cdr3_aa: CAISTGKETQYF
cdr3_nt: TGTGCCATCAGCACAGGGAAAGAGACCCAGTACTTC

d_call: NA
clone_size: NA
j_call: TRBJ2-5
v_call: TRBV7-9
cdr3_aa: CASSLGVGYQETQYF
cdr3_nt: TGTGCCAGCAGCTTAGGGGTGGGGTACCAAGAGACCCAGTACTTC

d_call: NA
clone_size: NA
j_call: TRBJ1-2
v_call: TRBV6-1
cdr3_aa: CASSEGQQDSYTF
cdr3_nt: TGTGCCAGCAGTGAAGGTCAACAGGATAGCTACACCTTC

d_call: NA
clone_size: NA
j_call: TRBJ1-2
v_call: TRBV19
cdr3_aa: CASSQKPGHISYGYTF
cdr3_nt: TGTGCCAGTAGCCAAAAACCGGGACACATCTCCTATGGCTACACCTTC

d_call: NA
clone_size: NA
j_call: TRBJ1-2
v_call: TRBV6-1
cdr3_aa: CASSGEAIYGYTF
cdr3_nt: TGTGCCAGCAGTGGAGAAGCTATCTATGGCTACACCTTC

d_call: NA
clone_size: NA
j_call: TRBJ2-2
v_call: TRBV5-1
cdr3_aa: CASSLEVPANTGELFF
cdr3_nt: TGCGCCAGCAGCTTGGAGGTCCCAGCGAACACCGGGGAGCTGTTTTTT

d_call: NA
clone_size: NA
j_call: TRBJ2-2
v_call: TRBV7-2
cdr3_aa: CASSLDRYTGELFF
cdr3_nt: TGTGCCAGCAGCTTGGACAGATACACCGGGGAGCTGTTTTTT

d_call: NA
clone_size: few
j_call: TRBJ1-1
v_call: TRBV13
cdr3_aa: CASSLQGNTEAFF
cdr3_nt: TGTGCCAGCAGCCTACAGGGGAACACTGAAGCTTTCTTT

d_call: NA
clone_size: NA
j_call: TRBJ1-4
v_call: TRBV7-9
cdr3_aa: CASSLRQTNEKLFF
cdr3_nt: TGTGCCAGCAGCTTACGGCAGACGAATGAAAAACTGTTTTTT

d_call: TRBD1
clone_size: NA
j_call: TRBJ1-4
v_call: TRBV14
cdr3_aa: CASSPQRQTGGNEKLFF
cdr3_nt: TGTGCCAGCAGCCCTCAGCGGCAGACAGGGGGTAATGAAAAACTGTTTTTT

d_call: TRBD1
clone_size: NA
j_call: TRBJ1-2
v_call: TRBV9
cdr3_aa: CASSVAPLGQNYGYTF
cdr3_nt: TGTGCCAGCAGCGTAGCTCCGTTGGGACAGAACTATGGCTACACCTTC

d_call: NA
clone_size: NA
j_call: TRBJ1-3
v_call: TRBV6-5
cdr3_aa: CASSLTGFNGNTIYF
cdr3_nt: TGTGCCAGCAGTTTAACGGGGTTCAATGGAAACACCATATATTTT

d_call: TRBD2
clone_size: few
j_call: TRBJ2-3
v_call: TRBV6-1
cdr3_aa: CASSARRGASTDTQYF
cdr3_nt: TGTGCCAGCAGTGCCCGGCGGGGGGCCAGCACAGATACGCAGTATTTT

d_call: NA
clone_size: NA
j_call: TRBJ2-2
v_call: TRBV2
cdr3_aa: CASSERGAFGTGELFF
cdr3_nt: TGTGCCAGCAGTGAACGGGGGGCGTTCGGCACCGGGGAGCTGTTTTTT

d_call: NA
clone_size: NA
j_call: TRBJ2-3
v_call: TRBV6-5
cdr3_aa: CASSPPGLITDTQYF
cdr3_nt: TGTGCCAGCAGTCCCCCGGGACTTATCACAGATACGCAGTATTTT

d_call: NA
clone_size: NA
j_call: TRBJ1-1
v_call: TRBV6-6
cdr3_aa: CASTRVRTEAFF
cdr3_nt: TGTGCCAGCACGAGGGTACGGACTGAAGCTTTCTTT

d_call: TRBD1
clone_size: NA
j_call: TRBJ2-2
v_call: TRBV7-7
cdr3_aa: CASSKLGTGDTGELFF
cdr3_nt: TGTGCCAGCAGCAAACTAGGGACAGGAGACACCGGGGAGCTGTTTTTT

d_call: NA
clone_size: NA
j_call: TRBJ2-7
v_call: TRBV19
cdr3_aa: CASSNRHWGSYEQYF
cdr3_nt: TGTGCCAGTAGTAATCGACACTGGGGCTCCTACGAGCAGTACTTC

d_call: NA
clone_size: few
j_call: TRBJ2-2
v_call: TRBV19
cdr3_aa: CASSKRVGGELFF
cdr3_nt: TGTGCCAGTAGCAAGAGGGTAGGCGGGGAGCTGTTTTTT

d_call: NA
clone_size: NA
j_call: TRBJ2-3
v_call: TRBV19
cdr3_aa: CASSIDARDADTQYF
cdr3_nt: TGTGCCAGTAGTATTGATGCTAGGGATGCAGATACGCAGTATTTT

d_call: NA
clone_size: few
j_call: TRBJ1-5
v_call: TRBV2
cdr3_aa: CASSDNSNQPQHF
cdr3_nt: TGTGCCAGCAGTGACAATAGCAATCAGCCCCAGCATTTT

d_call: NA
clone_size: NA
j_call: TRBJ2-5
v_call: TRBV7-2
cdr3_aa: CASSVSVVQETQYF
cdr3_nt: TGTGCCAGCAGCGTCTCAGTAGTTCAAGAGACCCAGTACTTC

d_call: NA
clone_size: NA
j_call: TRBJ1-2
v_call: TRBV27
cdr3_aa: CASTGRPGVLKAYGYTF
cdr3_nt: TGTGCCAGTACCGGAAGACCAGGAGTTCTTAAGGCCTATGGCTACACCTTC

d_call: TRBD1
clone_size: NA
j_call: TRBJ2-7
v_call: TRBV9
cdr3_aa: CASSVAGTGSYEQYF
cdr3_nt: TGTGCCAGCAGCGTAGCTGGGACAGGGTCCTACGAGCAGTACTTC

d_call: NA
clone_size: NA
j_call: TRBJ1-2
v_call: TRBV6-1
cdr3_aa: CASSETGYGYTF
cdr3_nt: TGTGCCAGCAGTGAGACAGGCTATGGCTACACCTTC

d_call: NA
clone_size: NA
j_call: TRBJ2-6
v_call: TRBV15
cdr3_aa: CATSRDLLGPGSSGANVLTF
cdr3_nt: TGTGCCACCAGCAGAGATCTCTTGGGCCCTGGAAGCTCTGGGGCCAACGTCCTGACTTTC

d_call: NA
clone_size: NA
j_call: TRBJ1-6
v_call: TRBV19
cdr3_aa: CASSIARTSYNSPLHF
cdr3_nt: TGTGCCAGTAGTATAGCCAGGACCTCTTATAATTCACCCCTCCACTTT

d_call: TRBD2
clone_size: NA
j_call: TRBJ2-7
v_call: TRBV9
cdr3_aa: CASSVGVGRGMNEQYF
cdr3_nt: TGTGCCAGCAGCGTAGGGGTGGGGCGGGGGATGAACGAGCAGTACTTC

d_call: NA
clone_size: NA
j_call: TRBJ2-3
v_call: TRBV4-1
cdr3_aa: CASSQVSRVGTDTQYF
cdr3_nt: TGCGCCAGCAGCCAAGTGAGCAGGGTTGGCACAGATACGCAGTATTTT

d_call: NA
clone_size: few
j_call: TRBJ1-1
v_call: TRBV19
cdr3_aa: CASVGRYTEAFF
cdr3_nt: TGTGCCAGTGTTGGCCGGTACACTGAAGCTTTCTTT

d_call: NA
clone_size: NA
j_call: TRBJ1-5
v_call: TRBV19
cdr3_aa: CATWGVSNQPQHF
cdr3_nt: TGTGCCACTTGGGGGGTAAGCAATCAGCCCCAGCATTTT

d_call: NA
clone_size: NA
j_call: TRBJ1-3
v_call: TRBV19
cdr3_aa: CASRSGNTIYF
cdr3_nt: TGTGCCAGTAGGTCTGGAAACACCATATATTTT

d_call: NA
clone_size: NA
j_call: TRBJ2-7
v_call: TRBV19
cdr3_aa: CASSMSRDPRQEQYF
cdr3_nt: TGTGCCAGTAGTATGTCCCGGGACCCGAGACAAGAGCAGTACTTC